What follows are 32 T cell receptor beta chains derived from one specimen sequenced in a study of blood T cell repertoires in COVID-19. Method: immunoSEQ multiplex PCR; TCRdb's copy keeps in-frame clones and lacks some. The table records 150,000 to 180,000 clones, about 89% of them present only once. The sample comprised peripheral blood. All receptors come from a man in his fifties with acute or convalescent COVID-19.

The chain employs TRBV15 and TRBJ2-7, with TRBD2 identical over 8 bases. The CDR3 spans 15 residues. Germline loops: CDR1 LNHNV, CDR2 YYDKDF (reference sequence). The J segment lost 1 base and the V segment lost 4 bases, leaving 6 bases of the junction unmatched. CDR3 nucleotide sequence: TGTGCCACCAGCAAAATAGCGGGAAGGTCCTACGAGCAGTACTTC. Its protein product is CATSKIAGRSYEQYF.

This chain joins TRBV6-5 and TRBJ2-7; tentative D call: TRBD2 (6 bases). Germline-derived CDR1 and CDR2 are MNHEY and SVGAGI. The CDR3 is made up of 14 amino acids. Trimming removed 5 bases at V and 6 bases at J, with 17 bases between. The CDR3 DNA reads as TGTGCCAGCAGTCCCGGGGGTAACGTACGCGAGCAGTACTTC. It translates to CASSPGGNVREQYF.

This chain links TRBV7-9 with TRBJ1-2, with 7 positions matching TRBD1. The ends lost 5 bases at V and 3 bases at J; junction bases unmatched: 9. The germline V gene has CDR1 SEHNR and CDR2 FQNEAQ (reference sequence). The length of the CDR3 is 15 residues. CDR3 protein: CASSKTGRDYYGYTF. The CDR3 region has the DNA TGTGCCAGCAGCAAGACAGGGCGGGACTACTATGGCTACACCTTC.

J is TRBJ2-3 and V is TRBV7-2, with D possibly being TRBD2 (5 bases). The germline V gene encodes CDR1 SGHTA and CDR2 FQGNSA. The CDR3 covers 14 residues. V was pared by 0 bases and J by 1 base, with 5 bases between. The CDR3 DNA reads as TGTGCCAGCAGCTTAGCGGGAGGCACAGATACGCAGTATTTT. Its translation is CASSLAGGTDTQYF.

The V call is TRBV15, the J call TRBJ1-4; 8 bases are shared with TRBD1. Trimming took 0 bases from V and 5 from J; bases not matched to a gene: 5. Germline V lookup: CDR1 LNHNV, CDR2 YYDKDF (reference sequence). The CDR3 is 16 residues long. The CDR3 spells CATSRDLGTGNEKLFF. The CDR3 DNA reads TGTGCCACCAGCAGAGATCTAGGGACAGGCAATGAAAAACTGTTTTTT.

The chain recombines TRBV7-3 with TRBJ2-2; 11 bases align to TRBD2. Germline V gene data show CDR1 as SGHTA and CDR2 as FQGTGA. With V trimmed by 6 bases and J by 4 bases, 4 bases remained unmatched. This CDR3 has 15 residues. The CDR3 sequence is CASSQGLAATGELFF. The CDR3, as DNA: TGTGCCAGCAGTCAGGGACTAGCGGCCACCGGGGAGCTGTTTTTT. The full variable domain, rest sourced from reference TRBV7-3 and TRBJ2-2, is GAGVSQTPSNKVTEKGKYVELRCDPISGHTALYWYRQSLGQGPEFLIYFQGTGAADDSGLPNDRFFAVRPEGSVSTLKIQRTERGDSAVYLCASSQGLAATGELFFGEGSRLTVL.

The chain is built from TRBV19 and TRBJ2-3; TRBD2 matches at 13 bases. In germline, CDR1 is LNHDA, CDR2 SQIVND (reference sequence). J gave up 4 bases and V 4 bases, and 8 bases lay outside the gene matches. CDR3 length: 17 residues. The CDR3 here is CASSSRLAGGVADTQYF. The CDR3 DNA follows: TGTGCCAGTAGTAGCCGACTAGCGGGAGGTGTAGCAGATACGCAGTATTTT.

The rearrangement uses TRBV7-9 and TRBJ2-1; 14 bases fit TRBD2. The trim removed 5 bases at V and 8 bases at J, leaving 5 bases unmatched. Germline V CDR1 and CDR2: SEHNR, FQNEAQ (reference sequence). The CDR3 is made up of 15 amino acids. The CDR3 DNA is TGTGCCAGCAGCCCCGGGACTAGCGGGAGTTATGAGCAGTTCTTC. This translates into CASSPGTSGSYEQFF.

The CDR3 sequence is CASTPQSGGRETQYF. DNA of the CDR3: TGTGCCAGCACCCCTCAGTCGGGGGGGAGAGAGACCCAGTACTTC. This chain joins TRBV7-2 and TRBJ2-5; 8 positions match TRBD2. In germline, CDR1 is SGHTA, CDR2 FQGNSA. V trimming: 7 bases; J trimming: 4 bases; junction bases outside the gene matches: 11. The CDR3 runs to 15 residues.

This clone was observed a few times. The chain employs TRBV7-9 and TRBJ2-7; TRBD1 might be the D (5 bases). Trimming stripped 2 bases from V and 4 bases from J, with 12 bases between. Per the germline V gene, CDR1 is SEHNR and CDR2 is FQNEAQ (reference sequence). CDR3 length equals 14 residues. In nucleotides, the CDR3 is TGTGCCAGCAGCTTATTGGACACCTTATACGAGCAGTACGTC. As protein: CASSLLDTLYEQYV.

CDR3 coding DNA: TGTGCCAGCACCCAGGTCCGAGCCGGGGAGCTGTTTTTT. Its protein product is CASTQVRAGELFF. The chain carries TRBV3-1 (or the pseudogene TRBV3-2) and TRBJ2-2; D is unresolved. The V gene lost 7 bases and the J gene lost 6 bases, with 12 bases spanning the gap. CDR3 length: 13 residues. Per the germline V gene, CDR1 is LGHDT and CDR2 is YNNKEL (reference sequence).

V usage is TRBV3-1 (or the pseudogene TRBV3-2) and J usage is TRBJ2-3; perhaps TRBD2 as D (6 bases). The CDR3 is made up of 15 amino acids. The V and J ends lost 2 bases and 3 bases respectively, with 12 bases between them. CDR1 and CDR2 (germline): LGHDT, YNNKEL (reference sequence). The CDR3, as DNA: TGTGCCAGCAGCCAATTCGGGGGAAGGACAGATACGCAGTATTTT. Amino acids: CASSQFGGRTDTQYF.

The chain combines TRBV9 with TRBJ2-1; TRBD1 agrees at 7 bases. Germline V lookup: CDR1 SGDLS, CDR2 YYNGEE. There are 15 residues in the CDR3. The V and J ends lost 4 bases and 1 base, in that order; junction bases with no gene match: 5. DNA for the CDR3: TGTGCCAGCAGCTTAAGGACAGGTTCCTACAATGAGCAGTTCTTC. Encoded protein: CASSLRTGSYNEQFF.

This chain joins TRBV14 and TRBJ1-3; 7 positions agree with TRBD1. Trimming at V came to 2 bases and at J to 4 bases, leaving 5 bases not matched to a gene. Germline loops: CDR1 SGHDN, CDR2 FVKESK. CDR3 size: 15 residues. CDR3 nucleotide sequence: TGTGCCAGCAGCCAACTCCGGACAGGAGGAAACACCATATATTTT. Encoded protein: CASSQLRTGGNTIYF.

The chain is built from TRBV7-2 and TRBJ2-5; weak D call: TRBD2 (5 bases). Germline V gene lookup returns CDR1 SGHTA and CDR2 FQGNSA. Trimming shortened V by 5 bases and J by 2 bases, and 18 bases separated the two germline ends. This CDR3 contains 16 residues. CDR3 nucleotide sequence: TGTGCCAGCAGCCTTCGACTAATTAGGAGTCAAGAGACCCAGTACTTC. Residues: CASSLRLIRSQETQYF.

The chain carries TRBV4-1 and TRBJ2-1; TRBD1 might be the D (6 bases). Germline V gene data show CDR1 as MGHRA and CDR2 as YSYEKL. The CDR3 is made up of 16 amino acids. V dropped 0 bases and J dropped 8 bases, with 17 bases sitting between them. The CDR3 here is CASSQESRTEKDEQFF. CDR3 nucleotides: TGCGCCAGCAGCCAAGAGAGTAGGACAGAAAAGGATGAGCAGTTCTTC.

V gene TRBV29-1 combines with J gene TRBJ2-7; 8 bases map to TRBD1. V shed 6 bases and J 0 bases; nucleotides not matched to a gene: 4. The CDR3 totals 13 residues. From germline, CDR1 is SQVTM and CDR2 ANQGSEA. The CDR3 sequence: CSVLTGASYEQYF. CDR3 DNA: TGCAGCGTCTTGACAGGGGCCTCCTACGAGCAGTACTTC.

J is TRBJ2-2 and V is TRBV5-6; 12 nucleotides line up with TRBD1. Trimming cost V 1 base and J 6 bases; bases outside gene matches: 4. The length of the CDR3 is 16 residues. Germline V lookup: CDR1 SGHDT, CDR2 YYEEEE. The CDR3 DNA sequence: TGTGCCAGCAGCTTGCGGGGACAGGGGGCCCCCGGGGAGCTGTTTTTT. The encoded protein is CASSLRGQGAPGELFF.

J is TRBJ2-2 and V is TRBV21-1; TRBD2 reflects the table's D call only, with no check against the DNA. TRBV21-1 is a pseudogene locus. The CDR3 contains 12 residues. The CDR3 sequence: CASTGETGELFF. The CDR3 coding sequence is TGTGCCAGCACCGGAGAAACCGGGGAGCTGTTTTTT.

This chain links TRBV6-6 with TRBJ1-2, with 8 positions matching TRBD1. The J segment lost 8 bases and the V segment lost 0 bases, leaving 5 bases of the junction unmatched. The CDR3 runs 14 residues. Germline lookup yields CDR1 MNHNY and CDR2 SVGAGI (reference sequence). CDR3: CASSYSTGVEGYTF. In DNA form, the CDR3 reads TGTGCCAGCAGTTACTCGACAGGGGTAGAGGGCTACACCTTC.

The DNA of the CDR3 is TGTGCCAGCAGCTCCGGGGTTTACACCGGGGAGCTGTTTTTT. Translating gives CASSSGVYTGELFF. The rearrangement joins TRBV7-2 to TRBJ2-2; perhaps TRBD2 as D (5 bases). The CDR3 length is 14 residues. The germline gives CDR1 SGHTA, CDR2 FQGNSA. With 4 bases removed from V and 3 bases from J, the gap between germline ends came to 9 bases. The full variable domain, completed using reference TRBV7-2 and TRBJ2-2, is GAGVSQSPSNKVTEKGKDVELRCDPISGHTALYWYRQSLGQGLEFLIYFQGNSAPDKSGLPSDRFSAERTGGSVSTLTIQRTQQEDSAVYLCASSSGVYTGELFFGEGSRLTVL.

The J gene is TRBJ2-3, the V gene TRBV4-1; 9 bases agree with TRBD2. With V trimmed by 1 base and J by 2 bases, 7 bases remained unmatched. This CDR3 contains 17 residues. The V gene's germline CDR1 is MGHRA and CDR2 YSYEKL. The CDR3 DNA reads as TGCGCCAGCAGCCAAGTCTCTAGCGGGATACACACAGATACGCAGTATTTT. Translation: CASSQVSSGIHTDTQYF.

The chain carries TRBV9 and TRBJ2-7, with 7 bases matching TRBD2. Germline CDR1 reads SGDLS; CDR2 reads YYNGEE. The J segment lost 3 bases and the V segment lost 2 bases, leaving 5 bases of the junction unmatched. The length of the CDR3 is 14 residues. The CDR3 DNA sequence: TGTGCCAGCAGCGTTGGGGGGGAAGGCTACGAGCAGTACTTC. Translated, it gives CASSVGGEGYEQYF.

This chain uses TRBV28 with TRBJ1-1; perhaps TRBD1 as D (5 bases). The CDR3 extends over 15 amino acids. V dropped 7 bases and J dropped 1 base, with 16 bases sitting between them. Germline CDR1 MDHEN, CDR2 SYDVKM. This CDR3 is CASTSLRQRNTEAFF. The DNA of the CDR3 is TGTGCCAGCACCTCCCTGAGACAGCGGAACACTGAAGCTTTCTTT.

The V gene is TRBV7-2, the J gene TRBJ1-2; D might be TRBD1 (5 bases). V lost 1 base and J 6 bases, leaving 12 bases between the germline ends. Germline CDR1 is SGHTA and CDR2 is FQGNSA. This CDR3 is 14 amino acids long. CDR3 nucleotides: TGTGCCAGCAGCTTAGGGGGAGGGGCGGATGGCTACACCTTC. Protein: CASSLGGGADGYTF. The full variable domain, with the rest looked up from reference TRBV7-2 and TRBJ1-2, is GAGVSQSPSNKVTEKGKDVELRCDPISGHTALYWYRQSLGQGLEFLIYFQGNSAPDKSGLPSDRFSAERTGGSVSTLTIQRTQQEDSAVYLCASSLGGGADGYTFGSGTRLTVV.

In this sample, this clone turned up once. The chain has TRBV7-3 and TRBJ2-3, with unresolved D. The germline V and J ends were trimmed by 1 base and 2 bases, with 13 bases remaining between them. Germline CDR1 is SGHTA and CDR2 is FQGTGA. There are 16 residues in the CDR3. This CDR3 is CASSLNIQRSTDTQYF. As DNA, the CDR3 is TGTGCCAGCAGCTTAAATATTCAGCGATCCACAGATACGCAGTATTTT.

V and J are TRBV30 and TRBJ1-5, with a tentative D call TRBD1 (5 bases). The CDR3 consists of 14 residues. V lost 0 bases, J lost 5 bases, and 11 bases lay in between. The germline gives CDR1 GTSNPN, CDR2 SVGIG (reference sequence). This CDR3 is CAWSVWGGDQPQHF. The CDR3 bases are TGTGCCTGGAGTGTATGGGGGGGTGATCAGCCCCAGCATTTT.

The rearrangement links TRBV9 to TRBJ2-5; D is undetermined. This CDR3 contains 13 residues. Germline V gene lookup returns CDR1 SGDLS and CDR2 YYNGEE. V lost 0 bases to trimming and J lost 5 bases, with 8 bases between them. The CDR3 region is CASSVGEVETQYF. For the CDR3, the DNA is TGTGCCAGCAGCGTAGGAGAGGTTGAGACCCAGTACTTC.

The chain combines TRBV28 with TRBJ1-4; D is possibly TRBD1 (6 bases). The CDR3 extends over 12 amino acids. Trimming took off 9 bases at V and 5 bases at J, with 10 bases between the two ends. Germline assignment: CDR1 MDHEN and CDR2 SYDVKM. This CDR3 is CASGQRNEKLFF. CDR3 coding DNA: TGTGCCAGTGGACAGCGCAATGAAAAACTGTTTTTT. Supplemented by reference TRBV28 and TRBJ1-4, the full variable domain reads DVKVTQSSRYLVKRTGEKVFLECVQDMDHENMFWYRQDPGLGLRLIYFSYDVKMKEKGDIPEGYSVSREKKERFSLILESASTNQTSMYLCASGQRNEKLFFGSGTQLSVL.

The chain combines TRBV29-1 with TRBJ1-2, with D possibly TRBD1 on 5 matching bases. CDR3 length: 13 amino acids. Germline CDR1 SQVTM, CDR2 ANQGSEA. Trimming removed 4 bases at V and 3 bases at J, with 12 bases between. The CDR3 nucleotides are TGCAGCGTTGGGGCAGGGCAGGACTATGGCTACACCTTC. This encodes CSVGAGQDYGYTF.

The chain has TRBV7-9 and TRBJ1-1; 9 positions match TRBD1. Germline assignment: CDR1 SEHNR and CDR2 FQNEAQ (reference sequence). J lost 2 bases, V lost 5 bases, and 6 bases had no gene match. The CDR3 is 15 amino acids. In DNA form, the CDR3 reads TGTGCCAGCAGCCTAAGACAGGGGGGAAACACTGAAGCTTTCTTT. It yields the protein CASSLRQGGNTEAFF.

The chain recombines TRBV5-1 with TRBJ2-2; no clear D. V lost 0 bases and J 1 base, leaving 4 bases between the germline ends. Per the germline V gene, CDR1 is SGHRS and CDR2 is YFSETQ. CDR3 length equals 14 residues. Here the CDR3 reads CASSLVQNTGELFF. The CDR3 DNA reads TGCGCCAGCAGCTTGGTTCAGAACACCGGGGAGCTGTTTTTT.